This TCR beta chain was obtained from a study of T cells in Graves' hyperthyroidism and ophthalmopathy. Looking at the study overall: Peripheral blood was obtained at initial diagnosis, preceding any treatment. Study results and limitations: The blood repertoire included most of the expanded thyroid clonotypes above 0.001. Using 13 V-J features, a model discriminated ophthalmopathy from stable hyperthyroidism.

RNA transcripts gave rise to amplified TCR beta CDR3 regions. HTBI primers were employed in a first-round RT-PCR of the TCR CDR3. Each CDR3 protein gets one entry after TCRdb re-called the multiplex PCR reads with MiXCR. The repertoire has around 350,000 distinct CDR3 sequences, roughly 25% of them found once; the top ten carry more than 60%. Trimming shortened V by 4 bases and J by 12 bases, and 13 bases separated the two germline ends. The CDR3 spans 12 residues. Germline assignment: CDR1 SNHLY and CDR2 FYNNEI. With a duration under 2 months, the hyperthyroidism was newly diagnosed in patients aged 18 to 65. On this clonotype: Its target is not known.

The receptor comes from a man aged 45 to 65 with Graves' hyperthyroidism. The sample consisted of blood. The V gene is TRBV2, the J gene TRBJ2-4, with D perhaps matching TRBD1 (5 bases). Written as DNA, the CDR3 is TGTGCCAGCAGTGCAACAGGCGCGGCTCAGTACTTC. This encodes CASSATGAAQYF.